Listed below are T cell receptor beta chains from one sample, sequenced in a study of siplizumab effects on memory and regulatory T cells. Profiled with immunoSEQ multiplex PCR; TCRdb holds only in-frame clones, not every one. The data show over 95,000 clones, with just under 95% seen just once and over 0.15% held by the top ten. Sequencing used non-Treg CD4+ T cells sorted from blood. All receptors derive from a human donor in good health. Each CDR3 is given with its conserved first and last residue. Each record gives: clone size, D gene, V gene, J gene, CDR3 DNA, CDR3 protein. D genes are given only for firm matches. Clone size is not always given. Where it is, it says once, few, many or a class for expanded clones.

-	-	TRBV19	TRBJ1-3	TGTGCCAGTAGTGCCACCCAGATTGGAAACACCATATATTTT	CASSATQIGNTIYF
-	-	TRBV2	TRBJ1-4	TGTGCCAGCGGCGCCCAGGGACTGATTAATGAAAAACTGTTTTTT	CASGAQGLINEKLFF
-	TRBD1	TRBV5-1	TRBJ2-1	TGCGCCAGCAGCCTAGGACAGGAGTCCTACAATGAGCAGTTCTTC	CASSLGQESYNEQFF
-	TRBD2	TRBV5-1	TRBJ2-3	TGCGCCAGCAGCTTGTCTAGCGGGGGAACAGATACGCAGTATTTT	CASSLSSGGTDTQYF
once	TRBD2	TRBV14	TRBJ2-7	TGTGCCAGCAGCCAGCTATTAGCGGGGGACGAGCAGTACTTC	CASSQLLAGDEQYF
-	-	TRBV28	TRBJ2-1	TGTGCCAGCAGTTCAAGGGGCCCCCGCTCCTACAATGAGCAGTTCTTC	CASSSRGPRSYNEQFF
-	-	TRBV27	TRBJ1-5	TGTGCCAGCAGGTTCGGGGTTGATCAGCCCCAGCATTTT	CASRFGVDQPQHF
-	TRBD2	TRBV7-2	TRBJ2-7	TGTGCCAGCGGAAAACTAGCGGGAGCCTACGAGCAGTACTTC	CASGKLAGAYEQYF
-	TRBD1	TRBV18	TRBJ1-6	TGTGCCAGCTCACCGCAGGGTACAGGGGGCGTCAATAATTCACCCCTCCACTTT	CASSPQGTGGVNNSPLHF
-	-	TRBV11-3	TRBJ2-1	TGTGCCAGCAGCCACGGATCCTACAATGAGCAGTTCTTC	CASSHGSYNEQFF
-	-	TRBV5-3	TRBJ1-5	TGTGCCAGAAGCCCCCACCGGGATCAGCATTTT	CARSPHRDQHF
few	-	TRBV18	TRBJ1-1	TGTGCCAGCTCACCACTGGCGAACACTGAAGCTTTCTTT	CASSPLANTEAFF
-	-	TRBV4-1	TRBJ2-5	TGCGCCAGCAGCCACGCACCCCAGGGGGAGACCCAGTACTTC	CASSHAPQGETQYF
-	-	TRBV5-1	TRBJ2-1	TGCGCCAGCAGCTTGCCAGGACTATACAATGAGCAGTTCTTC	CASSLPGLYNEQFF
-	TRBD1	TRBV6-5	TRBJ1-5	TGTGCCAGCAGACTACAGGGGTCGGGCAATCAGCCCCAGCATTTT	CASRLQGSGNQPQHF
once	TRBD1	TRBV19	TRBJ1-2	TGTGCTGCCGGAGCAGGGGGAGGCTACACCTTC	CAAGAGGGYTF
-	-	TRBV28	TRBJ1-2	TGTGCCAGCAGTCACGGGACGCCCCCGAGCGATAACTATGGCTACACCTTC	CASSHGTPPSDNYGYTF
-	TRBD1	TRBV5-4	TRBJ1-2	TGTGCCAGCAGCCAGGGGGCAGGGGGCAACTATGGCTACACCTTC	CASSQGAGGNYGYTF
-	-	TRBV9	TRBJ1-1	TGTGCCAGCAGCGGAGGGGGGGCGCAGAACACTGAAGCTTTCTTT	CASSGGGAQNTEAFF
-	TRBD1	TRBV5-1	TRBJ2-5	TGCGCCAGCAGCTCCTCGACAGGGGGAGAGACCCAGTACTTC	CASSSSTGGETQYF
-	-	TRBV27	TRBJ2-1	TGTGCCAGCAGTTCCAGTCCAGAGAGACGCTCGGTTGAGCAGTTCTTC	CASSSSPERRSVEQFF
-	TRBD1	TRBV12-5	TRBJ2-3	TGTGCTAGTGGTTTGCAGGGGGCCACAGATACGCAGTATTTT	CASGLQGATDTQYF
-	-	TRBV15	TRBJ2-7	TGTGCCACCAGCCAGAGCTCCTACGAGCAGTACTTC	CATSQSSYEQYF
-	TRBD2	TRBV6-1	TRBJ2-3	TGTGCCAGCAGTGAAGTATCGAGCGGGGGCCCGACGGATACGCAGTATTTT	CASSEVSSGGPTDTQYF
-	TRBD2	TRBV5-1	TRBJ2-7	TGCGCCAGCAGCGCTCTAGCGGGGGGGCCGGGCGAGCAGTACTTC	CASSALAGGPGEQYF
-	-	TRBV6-5	TRBJ2-5	TGTGCCAGCAGCGTGGGGAGACAGTACCAAGAGACCCAGTACTTC	CASSVGRQYQETQYF
-	-	TRBV7-2	TRBJ1-4	TGTGCCAGCAGCTTAACAGGGATGGCTAATGAAAAACTGTTTTTT	CASSLTGMANEKLFF
few	TRBD1	TRBV4-1	TRBJ1-1	TGCGCCAGCAGCCAAGACCCAGGGGGCGCCGAAGCTTTCTTT	CASSQDPGGAEAFF
-	-	TRBV2	TRBJ2-1	TGTGCCAGCAGGGAAGGTGGAGGGAATATCGAGCAGTTCTTC	CASREGGGNIEQFF
-	TRBD1	TRBV5-4	TRBJ1-6	TGTGCCAGCAGCTCGTCCGGGACAGGGACCTCACCCCTCCACTTT	CASSSSGTGTSPLHF
few	-	TRBV29-1	TRBJ1-1	TGCAGCGGCCGGGACACCGGCACTGAAGCTTTCTTT	CSGRDTGTEAFF
-	-	TRBV29-1	TRBJ2-3	TGCAGCGTTGAAGGTTTGGAGGGGGTTCGCACAGATACGCAGTATTTT	CSVEGLEGVRTDTQYF
-	TRBD1	TRBV6-6	TRBJ1-5	TGTGCCAGCAGTAACCAGGGGGATGGGGCCCAGCATTTT	CASSNQGDGAQHF
-	TRBD1	TRBV25-1	TRBJ2-7	TGTGCCAGCAGTCCCACAGGGGCCTCTTCCTACGAGCAGTACTTC	CASSPTGASSYEQYF
-	TRBD1	TRBV19	TRBJ1-2	TGTGCCAGTAGTATAGGGGACAGGACCTATGGCTACACCTTC	CASSIGDRTYGYTF
-	TRBD1	TRBV6-5	TRBJ2-1	TGTGCCAGCAGTTACCACACCTTGGGACAGGGGAGTTGTGTCTTC	CASSYHTLGQGSCVF
once	-	TRBV4-1	TRBJ1-6	TGCGCCAGCAGCCAAGATGGGTCACGGTCCGGTTTTAGCTCCTATAATTCACCCCTCCACTTT	CASSQDGSRSGFSSYNSPLHF
-	-	TRBV25-1	TRBJ1-5	TGTGCCAGCAGTGAAAACGGGGTTAACCAGCCCCAGCATTTT	CASSENGVNQPQHF
-	TRBD2	TRBV11-3	TRBJ2-3	TGTGCCAGCAGCCGAACGGGGGGGCGGGTGTATTTT	CASSRTGGRVYF
-	-	TRBV20-1	TRBJ1-2	TGCAGTGCTAGTAACGGCTATGGCTACACCTTC	CSASNGYGYTF
-	-	TRBV4-1	TRBJ2-1	TGCGCCAGCAATCCCGCGGGACAGCCTTACAATGAGCAGTTCTTC	CASNPAGQPYNEQFF
-	-	TRBV20-1	TRBJ1-2	TGCAGTGCTGGGTCCACTTATGGCTACACCTTC	CSAGSTYGYTF
-	TRBD1	TRBV5-1	TRBJ2-2	TGCGCCAGCAGCTGGGGACAGGGGGCGAACACCGGGGAGCTGTTTTTT	CASSWGQGANTGELFF
once	-	TRBV5-1	TRBJ2-7	TGCGCCAGCAGTCAGTCTAGTTCAAGCTCCTACGAGCAGTACTTC	CASSQSSSSSYEQYF
-	-	TRBV5-8	TRBJ2-1	TGTGCCAGCAGCTTGGGACAGACGGGGCACAATGAGCAGTTCTTC	CASSLGQTGHNEQFF
-	-	TRBV6-6	TRBJ1-3	TGTGCCAGCAGGGACGGGGGCGGAAACACCATATATTTT	CASRDGGGNTIYF
-	TRBD1	TRBV2	TRBJ1-3	TGTGCCAGCAGTTATCCCCGGGACAGGGGGGGAAACACCATATATTTT	CASSYPRDRGGNTIYF
-	TRBD1	TRBV4-2	TRBJ1-6	TGTGCCAGCAGCCAGGGGAGCCAGGGGGAAAACACCCTCCACTTT	CASSQGSQGENTLHF
once	-	TRBV7-7	TRBJ2-7	TGTGCCAGCAGCCTCCGGGAGAAGGACGAGCAGTACTTC	CASSLREKDEQYF
-	-	TRBV4-3	TRBJ2-6	TGCGCCAGCAGCCAAGACCGCAGTTTGGTGGGGGTGGGCCCTGGGGCCAACGTCCTGACTTTC	CASSQDRSLVGVGPGANVLTF
-	-	TRBV28	TRBJ1-2	TGTGCCAGCAGTTCGGTCAGGGCTGGCTACACCTTC	CASSSVRAGYTF
-	-	TRBV7-9	TRBJ2-5	TGTGCCAGCAGCTCTGAGGGGACTGCGGAGACCCAGTACTTC	CASSSEGTAETQYF
-	TRBD1	TRBV28	TRBJ1-2	TGTGCCAGCAGCCCGACGGACAGGGGTGGCTACACCTTC	CASSPTDRGGYTF
-	-	TRBV5-1	TRBJ2-7	TGCGCCAGCAGCTCCGGGACTGGCCCCTACGAGCAGTACTTC	CASSSGTGPYEQYF
-	TRBD1	TRBV7-2	TRBJ1-6	TGTGCCAGCAGCTTATTAGGGGGCCCTCCTAATTCACCCCTCCACTTT	CASSLLGGPPNSPLHF